Presented here are 8 T cell receptor beta chains from one specimen sequenced in a study of T cells in Graves' hyperthyroidism and ophthalmopathy. Amplified TCR beta CDR3 regions derived from RNA transcripts. TCR CDR3 underwent first-round RT-PCR with the HTBI primer set. TCRdb redid the calling of the multiplex PCR reads with MiXCR, one entry per CDR3 protein. Of some 440,000 distinct CDR3 sequences detected, approximately 14% appear once; the ten largest clones hold 13% to 15%. Sequenced: blood. The receptors derive from a woman aged 18-29 years with Graves' hyperthyroidism.

This clonotype was picked up a small number of times. This chain connects TRBV20-1 to TRBJ1-2; tentative D call: TRBD1 (6 bases). Germline loops: CDR1 DFQATT, CDR2 SNEGSKA (reference sequence). V shed 3 bases and J shed 4 bases, with 24 bases lying between them. The CDR3 has 17 amino acids. DNA for the CDR3: TGCAGTGCTAGCGTGGGGGCTCAGGGCCTGGTCGGCTATGGCTACACCTTC. This codes for CSASVGAQGLVGYGYTF.

The rearrangement joins TRBV11-2 to TRBJ2-7, with TRBD1 matching 8 bases. The CDR3 is made up of 15 amino acids. J gave up 1 base and V 5 bases, and 7 bases lay outside the gene matches. Germline V gene sequence: CDR1 SGHAT, CDR2 FQNNGV. CDR3 bases: TGTGCCAGCAGCCCCCGGACAGGGAAGTCCTACGAGCAGTACTTC. It specifies CASSPRTGKSYEQYF.

This clonotype was seen only a few times. The genes are TRBV9 and TRBJ2-3; no firm D call. This CDR3 comprises 14 residues. The germline V and J ends were trimmed by 0 bases and 3 bases, with 8 bases remaining between them. The germline CDR1 and CDR2 sequences are SGDLS and YYNGEE. CDR3: CASSVEVRTDTQYF. CDR3 DNA: TGTGCCAGCAGCGTAGAGGTCAGGACAGATACGCAGTATTTT.

This clonotype was seen only a few times. V is TRBV6-2 or TRBV6-3 and J is TRBJ1-6; maybe TRBD1 (5 bases). CDR3 length equals 13 residues. Germline assignment: CDR1 MNHEY and CDR2 SVGEGT. V was clipped by 2 bases and J by 14 bases, with 13 bases between them. As DNA, the CDR3 is TGTGCCAGCAGTTACCGGGGGGGTTCGGCCCTCCACTTT. The encoded protein is CASSYRGGSALHF.

This clonotype was found once. A much larger clone differs from this one at a single base, so this may be a read error. This rearrangement joins TRBV29-1 to TRBJ2-7, with D tentatively TRBD1 (6 bases). The CDR3 spans 13 residues. Germline V gene sequence: CDR1 SQVTM, CDR2 ANQGSEA. Deletions cut 3 bases from V and 2 bases from J, with 11 bases between. This CDR3 is CSVETGTAYEQYF. CDR3 in DNA: TGCAGCGTTGAGACAGGTACTGCCTACGAGCAGTACTTC.

The sample holds many counts of this clonotype. The chain is built from TRBV6-2 or TRBV6-3 and TRBJ2-2; 10 positions match TRBD1. This CDR3 region has 15 residues. After removal of 2 bases from V and 6 bases from J, the junction contained 3 bases not matched to a gene. Germline CDR1 reads MNHEY; CDR2 reads SVGEGT. The CDR3 DNA reads as TGTGCCAGCAGTTACATCGGGACAGGGGCCGGGGAGCTGTTTTTT. Translating gives CASSYIGTGAGELFF.

This clonotype was observed a few times. A read error is possible here, since a much larger clone lies one base away. The V gene is TRBV28, the J gene TRBJ2-1; 7 bases agree with TRBD1. Germline values: CDR1 MDHEN, CDR2 SYDVKM. This CDR3 contains 19 residues. As DNA, the CDR3 is TGTGTCAGCAGTCCCGCCGACAGGGTACGGGTCGAGGTCTACAATGAGCAGTTCTTC. Its translation: CVSSPADRVRVEVYNEQFF.

There are a few counts of this clonotype. This chain uses TRBV7-3 with TRBJ2-1; 9 bases line up with TRBD1. CDR1 SGHTA and CDR2 FQGTGA come from the germline V gene. The V segment lost 10 bases and the J segment 9 bases; nucleotides outside the gene matches: 13. The CDR3 has 14 residues. In DNA, the CDR3 is TGTGCCATTGTTGGGGACAGGGTAGGGGGTGAGCAGTTCTTC. It is translated as CAIVGDRVGGEQFF. Together with reference TRBV7-3 and TRBJ2-1, the CDR3 gives the full variable domain: GAGVSQTPSNKVTEKGKYVELRCDPISGHTALYWYRQSLGQGPEFLIYFQGTGAADDSGLPNDRFFAVRPEGSVSTLKIQRTERGDSAVYLCAIVGDRVGGEQFFGPGTRLTVL.